Listed below are T cell receptor beta chains from one sample, sequenced in a study of T cells in Graves' hyperthyroidism and ophthalmopathy. TCRdb used MiXCR to reprocess the multiplex PCR reads, holding one entry per CDR3 protein. The table includes some 560,000 distinct CDR3 sequences, approximately 14% detected once. Sequencing was carried out using blood. The source of these receptors is a woman between 40 and 55 years old with Graves' hyperthyroidism. Both conserved end residues are part of each CDR3. The D gene is left open where the match is weak. Not every row has a clone size; where given, it reads once, few, many or a size class.

>TRBD1|TRBJ2-2|.|TRBV7-2
CASSLDRGHANTGELFF
TGTGCCAGCAGCTTAGACAGGGGGCACGCGAACACCGGGGAGCTGTTTTTT
>.|TRBJ1-2|many|TRBV28
CASSFNRVKGYTF
TGTGCCAGCAGTTTTAACAGGGTGAAAGGCTACACCTTC
>.|TRBJ2-5|few|TRBV6-1
CASSEYGRNQETQYF
TGTGCCAGCAGTGAATATGGCAGAAACCAAGAGACCCAGTACTTC
>TRBD2|TRBJ2-5|many|TRBV5-1
CASTRGGGVEETQYF
TGCGCCAGCACCCGTGGTGGGGGGGTCGAAGAGACCCAGTACTTC
>.|TRBJ2-3|many|TRBV27
CASHLMAGDPSTDTQYF
TGTGCCAGCCATCTAATGGCCGGGGACCCTAGCACAGATACGCAGTATTTT
>TRBD2|TRBJ2-1|.|TRBV12-3/TRBV12-4
CASSTGTSGIYNEQFF
TGTGCCAGCAGTACCGGGACTAGCGGGATTTACAATGAGCAGTTCTTC
>.|TRBJ2-2|.|TRBV3-1
CASSPRGKLDGGELFF
TGTGCCAGCAGCCCGCGCGGGAAATTGGACGGCGGGGAGCTGTTTTTT
>TRBD2|TRBJ2-3|.|TRBV7-8
CASSPTRTSGDPDTQYF
TGTGCCAGCAGCCCAACCCGGACTAGCGGGGACCCAGATACGCAGTATTTT
>TRBD1|TRBJ1-2|.|TRBV7-9
CASSLPFGTGRPDNYGYTF
TGTGCCAGCAGCTTACCCTTCGGGACAGGGAGGCCTGATAACTATGGCTACACCTTC
>TRBD2|TRBJ2-7|.|TRBV5-1
CASSLALAGDYEQYF
TGCGCCAGCAGCTTGGCTCTAGCGGGGGACTACGAGCAGTACTTC
>TRBD2|TRBJ2-2|.|TRBV19
CASIAGSSGSLDGELFF
TGTGCCAGTATAGCGGGTAGTAGCGGGAGTTTGGACGGGGAGCTGTTTTTT
>.|TRBJ2-1|many|TRBV10-3
CAISDFDGNEQFF
TGTGCCATCAGTGACTTCGACGGAAATGAGCAGTTCTTC
>.|TRBJ2-5|many|TRBV3-1
CASSQVVETQYF
TGTGCCAGCAGCCAAGTAGTAGAGACCCAGTACTTC
>TRBD1|TRBJ1-6|many|TRBV28
CASSLDRISGGQGSKQMNSPLHF
TGTGCCAGCAGTCTCGACCGAATATCCGGGGGACAGGGCTCGAAACAGATGAATTCACCCCTCCACTTT
>.|TRBJ2-7|many|TRBV27
CASSLSGAVGNEQYF
TGTGCCAGCAGTTTATCGGGGGCGGTGGGAAACGAGCAGTACTTC
>.|TRBJ1-6|many|TRBV28
CASSSNFLDNNSPLHF
TGTGCCAGCAGTTCAAACTTTCTTGATAATAATTCACCCCTCCACTTT
>.|TRBJ2-3|.|TRBV28
CAISFTRASTDTQYF
TGTGCCATCAGTTTCACAAGGGCCAGCACAGATACGCAGTATTTT
>.|TRBJ1-2|few|TRBV20-1
CSARDRTVSSGGYTF
TGCAGTGCCAGGGATAGGACAGTCTCCTCAGGGGGCTACACCTTC
>TRBD2|TRBJ2-3|few|TRBV29-1
CSGTGTSGGGYTQYF
TGCAGCGGCACCGGGACTAGCGGGGGGGGCTATACGCAGTATTTT
>.|TRBJ2-1|.|TRBV27
CASSPYLGGQKNEQFF
TGTGCCAGCAGTCCCTACCTTGGGGGGCAGAAAAATGAGCAGTTCTTC
>.|TRBJ1-5|.|TRBV6-2/TRBV6-3
CASSYGIALGQPQHF
TGTGCCAGCAGTTACGGTATAGCCCTTGGGCAGCCCCAGCATTTT
>TRBD2|TRBJ2-5|.|TRBV29-1
CSVGIPGGRKETQYF
TGCAGCGTTGGGATCCCGGGAGGGAGAAAGGAGACCCAGTACTTC
>TRBD1|TRBJ1-1|many|TRBV2
CASSRPGTGRNTEAFF
TGTGCCAGCAGCCGTCCCGGGACAGGGAGAAACACTGAAGCTTTCTTT
>TRBD2|TRBJ2-3|.|TRBV7-9
CASIMGLAGADTQYF
TGTGCCAGCATAATGGGACTAGCGGGTGCAGATACGCAGTATTTT
>.|TRBJ1-6|few|TRBV27
CASTQGTTYNSPLHF
TGTGCCAGCACCCAAGGGACAACCTATAATTCACCCCTCCACTTT
>.|TRBJ1-1|.|TRBV29-1
CSVELDTEAFF
TGCAGCGTTGAATTGGACACTGAAGCTTTCTTT
>TRBD2|TRBJ2-1|many|TRBV11-2
CASSFLAGVGEQFF
TGTGCCAGCAGCTTCCTAGCGGGAGTAGGTGAGCAGTTCTTC
>.|TRBJ2-7|many|TRBV2
CASSNGQDYEQYF
TGTGCCAGCAGCAACGGACAAGACTACGAGCAGTACTTC